Listed below are T cell receptor beta chains from one sample, sequenced in a study of technical replicates of blood from a handful of donors. The method was immunoSEQ multiplex PCR; TCRdb's version includes in-frame clones alone and lacks a portion of them. The sample has about 90,000 clones; roughly 92% are singletons. Sample: T cells isolated from PBMCs. These receptors came from a human donor in good health. Both conserved end residues are part of each CDR3. D genes are given only for firm matches. Clone size is stated in some rows and not others, as once, few, many or a class when expanded.

cdr3_nt | cdr3_aa | j_call | v_call | clone_size | d_call
TGCAGTCGGGGGACAGTGAACATTCAGTACTTC | CSRGTVNIQYF | TRBJ2-4 | TRBV20-1 | NA | NA
TGTGCCAGCAGTGCACAGGGCACTGAAGCTTTCTTT | CASSAQGTEAFF | TRBJ1-1 | TRBV6-1 | NA | NA
TGTGCCAGCAGTCACCGGGACTTTCAAGAGACCCAGTACTTC | CASSHRDFQETQYF | TRBJ2-5 | TRBV6-5 | NA | NA
TGTGCCTGGAGTACTGCCAGGACCATATATTTT | CAWSTARTIYF | TRBJ1-3 | TRBV30 | NA | NA
TGTGCCAGCAGCTCCCCGACTAGCGGGGGCCGCAATGAGCAGTTCTTC | CASSSPTSGGRNEQFF | TRBJ2-1 | TRBV11-3 | NA | TRBD2
TGTGCCAGCGGCCAAACAGGGAGTGACTATGGCTACACCTTC | CASGQTGSDYGYTF | TRBJ1-2 | TRBV6-5 | NA | NA
TGTGCCAGCGGGGGGACAGGGGGTAATCAGCCCCAGCATTTT | CASGGTGGNQPQHF | TRBJ1-5 | TRBV2 | NA | TRBD1
TGTGCCAGCAGCGTAGAATCCTCCGGGGCCAACGTCCTGACTTTC | CASSVESSGANVLTF | TRBJ2-6 | TRBV9 | NA | NA
TGTGCCAGTAGCCCGGGACTGGCGTTCGAGCAGTACTTC | CASSPGLAFEQYF | TRBJ2-7 | TRBV19 | NA | NA
TGTGCCAGCAGTCCAACAGGGTCAGAGACCCAGTACTTC | CASSPTGSETQYF | TRBJ2-5 | TRBV6-1 | NA | NA
TGTGCCAGCAGTCTTGATCGGGAAGTCTATGGCTACACCTTC | CASSLDREVYGYTF | TRBJ1-2 | TRBV2 | NA | NA
TGTGCCAGCTCACCACCGGCTTATGGGGCGATGAACACTGAAGCTTTCTTT | CASSPPAYGAMNTEAFF | TRBJ1-1 | TRBV18 | once | NA
TGTGCCAGCAGCTTACGACAGGCACCCTACGAGCAGTACTTC | CASSLRQAPYEQYF | TRBJ2-7 | TRBV5-4 | NA | NA
TGTGCCAGCAGCTGGGCACCCCCGGGACAGGGGTCACCCCTCCACTTT | CASSWAPPGQGSPLHF | TRBJ1-6 | TRBV7-2 | NA | TRBD1
TGCGCCAGCAGTGAGGGTACCGGGGATTGGCACGGGGAGCTGTTTTTT | CASSEGTGDWHGELFF | TRBJ2-2 | TRBV10-1 | once | NA
TGCGCCAGCAGCCAAGGGACAGGGGGCTACAATGAGCAGTTCTTC | CASSQGTGGYNEQFF | TRBJ2-1 | TRBV4-1 | NA | TRBD1
TGTGCCAGCAGCTTAGGGGCAGGGGGGAAACCCCAGCATTTT | CASSLGAGGKPQHF | TRBJ1-5 | TRBV13 | NA | TRBD1
TGCGCCAGCAGTGAGGGGACTAGCTTCGATGAGCAGTTCTTC | CASSEGTSFDEQFF | TRBJ2-1 | TRBV10-1 | NA | TRBD2
TGTGCCAGCAGTGGAGCGGGGACAGGGAGCACTGAAGCTTTCTTT | CASSGAGTGSTEAFF | TRBJ1-1 | TRBV6-1 | NA | TRBD1
TGTGCCACCAAGCAGGGTGGTGAAAAACTGTTTTTT | CATKQGGEKLFF | TRBJ1-4 | TRBV19 | NA | NA
TGTGCCAGCAGCTTAGGTGGAGGCTATAGCTCCTACGAGCAGTACTTC | CASSLGGGYSSYEQYF | TRBJ2-7 | TRBV7-6 | NA | NA
TGTGCCAGCACAGGGACTCACATGAACACTGAAGCTTTCTTT | CASTGTHMNTEAFF | TRBJ1-1 | TRBV2 | NA | NA
TGTGCCAGCAGTCCCCTGGGGAGGGAAGACACCGGGGAGCTGTTTTTT | CASSPLGREDTGELFF | TRBJ2-2 | TRBV7-8 | NA | TRBD2
TGTGCCAGCAGCCGGACAGGACCAGATACGCAGTATTTT | CASSRTGPDTQYF | TRBJ2-3 | TRBV27 | few | TRBD1
TGTGCCAGCAGCCTCCGGGACAGGGGCTCCTATAATTCACCCCTCCACTTT | CASSLRDRGSYNSPLHF | TRBJ1-6 | TRBV11-3 | NA | TRBD1
TGTGCCAGCAGCCAGCGCCAGAGAGATACGCAGTATTTT | CASSQRQRDTQYF | TRBJ2-3 | TRBV13 | NA | NA
TGTGCCAGCGAGTTCCCGCAGGGGATCTGGGGCTACACCTTC | CASEFPQGIWGYTF | TRBJ1-2 | TRBV2 | NA | NA
TGTGCCAGCAGCGGGACTAGCGGGGGGACCAAGAACACCGGGGAGCTGTTTTTT | CASSGTSGGTKNTGELFF | TRBJ2-2 | TRBV14 | NA | TRBD2
TGTGCCAGCAGTTCCCCACCATCCAAGGGACAGGGTGCCGGGGAGCTGTTTTTT | CASSSPPSKGQGAGELFF | TRBJ2-2 | TRBV28 | NA | TRBD1
TGTGCAAGTCGCCCGGAACCTTCGAACAGGGGTCTTCTATACTACGAGCAGTACTTC | CASRPEPSNRGLLYYEQYF | TRBJ2-7 | TRBV12-2 | NA | NA
TGTGCCAGCAGCTTAGAATACAGGGGGCGAAACTATGGCTACACCTTC | CASSLEYRGRNYGYTF | TRBJ1-2 | TRBV11-2 | NA | TRBD1
TGTGCCAGCACTTTATTCGGGACAGGGCTCGACGAGCAGTACTTC | CASTLFGTGLDEQYF | TRBJ2-7 | TRBV7-9 | NA | TRBD1
TGTGCCAGCAGATGGTTTGGACAGGGGTTGAATGAGCAGTTCTTC | CASRWFGQGLNEQFF | TRBJ2-1 | TRBV6-5 | NA | TRBD1
TGTGCCAGCAGTTTGGGGGACAGCTACAATGAGCAGTTCTTC | CASSLGDSYNEQFF | TRBJ2-1 | TRBV27 | NA | TRBD1
TGTGCCAGCAGAGGAGGGAACACTGAAGCTTTCTTT | CASRGGNTEAFF | TRBJ1-1 | TRBV6-4 | NA | NA
TGTGCCAGCAGCGTAGGGACTAGCGGGAGTTCCTACAATGAGCAGTTCTTC | CASSVGTSGSSYNEQFF | TRBJ2-1 | TRBV9 | NA | TRBD2
TGCGCCAGCAGCTTGGCCGGGTCAGGGGGCACAGATACGCAGTATTTT | CASSLAGSGGTDTQYF | TRBJ2-3 | TRBV5-1 | NA | NA
TGTGCCAGTAGTATTGGAGGGGGCCGCTACACCTTC | CASSIGGGRYTF | TRBJ1-2 | TRBV19 | NA | TRBD1
TGTGCCAGCAGCTCCTGGGACTCATCAAACTACGAGCAGTACTTC | CASSSWDSSNYEQYF | TRBJ2-7 | TRBV7-9 | NA | NA
TGTGCCAGCAGCCAAACCGGGAGGAGTATCTACAATGAGCAGTTCTTC | CASSQTGRSIYNEQFF | TRBJ2-1 | TRBV4-2 | NA | TRBD2
TGTGCCAGCAGTTACTCGGAGAGGCCGGACAGAGAAGCTTTCTTT | CASSYSERPDREAFF | TRBJ1-1 | TRBV6-8 | NA | NA
TGTGCCAGCAGCTTAGAAGGGGAGAACACCGGGGAGCTGTTTTTT | CASSLEGENTGELFF | TRBJ2-2 | TRBV11-1 | NA | NA
TGCGCCAGCAGCCCGACAGGGAGGAGAGAAGAGACCCAGTACTTC | CASSPTGRREETQYF | TRBJ2-5 | TRBV5-1 | NA | NA
TGTGCCAGCAGCCTAGTCCCCCGGAAGGGGGTCGACGAGCAGTACTTC | CASSLVPRKGVDEQYF | TRBJ2-7 | TRBV5-6 | NA | NA
TGTGCCATCAGTGAAAGGCCTTACGGGAGTTCACCCCTCCACTTT | CAISERPYGSSPLHF | TRBJ1-6 | TRBV10-3 | NA | NA